Following are 5 T cell receptor beta chains from one sample sequenced in a study of blood T cell repertoires in COVID-19 (dated by TCRdb to the early 2020s). Library construction relied on the immunoSEQ multiplex PCR assay. The immuneACCESS repertoire file appears here via TCRdb, limited to in-frame rearrangements. These files lack a portion of the clones; in checked studies, under half of the deficit traces to unresolved V genes, and the cause of the others is not known. The sample table contains 220,000 or so clones; only one count was recorded for over 65% of them. About 3.7% of the sample is held by the ten biggest clonotypes. The sequenced material came from PBMCs or T cells enriched from blood (not recorded which). The receptors come from a woman aged 60-75 years who had recovered from COVID-19.

The V call is TRBV2, the J call TRBJ2-3; perhaps TRBD2 as D (6 bases). The CDR3 spans 12 residues. Germline V CDR1 and CDR2: SNHLY, FYNNEI. V lost 6 bases and J 4 bases, leaving 8 bases between the germline ends. The CDR3 coding sequence is TGTGCCAGCAGCGCGGGGCCAGATACGCAGTATTTT. This encodes CASSAGPDTQYF.

V usage is TRBV7-2 and J usage is TRBJ1-5, with D maybe TRBD1 (6 bases). This CDR3 spans 13 amino acids. Trimming shortened V by 2 bases and J by 6 bases, and 8 bases separated the two germline ends. Germline loops: CDR1 SGHTA, CDR2 FQGNSA. The CDR3 DNA is TGTGCCAGCAGCTTAATCAGGGGTCAGCCCCAGCATTTT. It translates to CASSLIRGQPQHF.

The rearrangement links TRBV6-4 to TRBJ1-2; TRBD1 is a possible D gene (6 bases). V lost 8 bases to trimming and J lost 6 bases, with 10 bases between them. The CDR3 is made up of 11 amino acids. The germline V gene encodes CDR1 MRHNA and CDR2 SNTAGT. The CDR3 DNA reads TGTGCCAGCGGTAACAGGGATGGCTACACCTTC. It yields the protein CASGNRDGYTF.

This rearrangement joins TRBV7-2 to TRBJ1-1, with 8 bases matching TRBD1. Germline-derived CDR1 and CDR2 are SGHTA and FQGNSA. Trimming removed 2 bases from V and 1 base from J; junction bases left unmatched: 6. The CDR3 consists of 16 residues. The CDR3 loop is CASSLQGAVGNTEAFF. The CDR3 nucleotides are TGTGCCAGCAGCTTACAGGGGGCTGTAGGGAACACTGAAGCTTTCTTT.

The rearrangement joins TRBV7-2 to TRBJ1-5; D remains unclear. CDR1 is SGHTA and CDR2 is FQGNSA in the germline V gene. The CDR3 sequence is 12 residues long. V dropped 2 bases and J dropped 3 bases, with 2 bases sitting between them. The CDR3 coding sequence is TGTGCCAGCAGCTTATACAATCAGCCCCAGCATTTT. It is translated as CASSLYNQPQHF.